The TCR beta chain under discussion was sequenced for a study of spatial heterogeneity in lung cancer. Study overall: Unique TCR and UMI combinations averaged more than ten appearances each in raw reads.

Germline CDR1 is MDHEN and CDR2 is SYDVKM. Trimming removed 8 bases at V and 2 bases at J, with 10 bases between. The CDR3 is 13 amino acids. Each TCR cDNA molecule bore a unique molecular identifier. TCRdb independently ran MiXCR on the 5' RACE reads; one entry per CDR3 protein. This sample has roughly 10,000 distinct CDR3 sequences, with 4.5% to 6.5% found just once. Time point here: sample taken at primary tumor resection. Whole RNA, isolated from tumor, nontumor lung or frozen PBMC, was sequenced without prior sorting. Study-wide findings and caveats: Ubiquitous expanded tumor TCRs were seen in blood more at resection than at follow-up.

By its share, this clonotype is medium-sized. Its antigen remains unknown. The origin of this receptor is a male donor with early-stage non-small cell lung cancer. The input for sequencing was PBMCs, taken at surgery. This chain connects TRBV28 to TRBJ1-5; no firm D call. In DNA form, the CDR3 reads TGTGCCAGCGGGATAGAAGGCAATCAGCCCCAGCATTTT. Amino acids: CASGIEGNQPQHF.